What follows describes a single TCR beta chain. A second roughly 6 to 12 cycle PCR used barcoded and J-beta primers. One entry per CDR3 protein results from TCRdb running MiXCR on the 5' RACE reads. The repertoire holds 800,000 to 950,000 distinct CDR3 sequences, with approximately 32% as singletons. The data originate from a study of blood T cells in healthy people across ages. The ends lost 5 bases at V and 2 bases at J; junction bases unmatched: 3. The CDR3 totals 15 residues. Germline CDR1 SGHTA, CDR2 FQGNSA. These data also featured in a second study, about T cells of mothers and their children. That paper notes: Mothers gave over 8 million TCR beta CDR3 reads each, and children around 3 million each. Biologically related mothers and children overlapped slightly more than unrelated pairs, a non-significant difference.

The sequenced sample was blood. The chain has TRBV7-2 and TRBJ1-6; 7 bases line up with TRBD1. The clonotype originates from a woman aged 40-49 years in good health. CDR3 region: CASSPDRTYNSPLHF. The CDR3 DNA reads as TGTGCCAGCAGCCCGGACAGGACCTATAATTCACCCCTCCACTTT.